The rows below give T cell receptor beta chains drawn from one sample of a study of Tregs in tolerant kidney transplant recipients. TCRdb's table, derived via immunoSEQ multiplex PCR, lists solely in-frame clones and lacks some. The sample records just over 30,000 clones, over 75% being singletons. Their recognized antigens are unknown. Input material: Tregs from blood cultured with allogeneic cells. The receptors were sampled from a human donor in good health. CDR3s include the opening cysteine and the closing phenylalanine or tryptophan. Fields, in order: V gene, clone size, J gene, D gene, CDR3 protein, CDR3 DNA. The D gene is left open where the match is weak. Some rows have no size entry. The others give once, few or many, or a class for an expanded clone.

>TRBV11-1|NA|TRBJ2-7|NA
CASSLQGHEQYF
TGTGCCAGCAGCTTGCAGGGGCACGAGCAGTACTTC
>TRBV5-6|NA|TRBJ1-3|NA
CASSLFGPGNTIYF
TGTGCCAGCAGCTTGTTCGGGCCGGGAAACACCATATATTTT
>TRBV12-5|NA|TRBJ2-1|NA
CASGFGLGQYNEQFF
TGTGCTAGTGGTTTCGGGCTAGGGCAATACAATGAGCAGTTCTTC
>TRBV5-1|once|TRBJ2-2|NA
CASSLLQGNTGELFF
TGCGCCAGCAGCTTGTTACAGGGCAACACCGGGGAGCTGTTTTTT
>TRBV2|few|TRBJ2-3|TRBD2
CASTHPSLGAGVGDTQYF
TGTGCCAGCACACACCCCTCCCTCGGGGCGGGAGTAGGAGATACGCAGTATTTT
>TRBV15|NA|TRBJ2-5|TRBD1
CATSSGQAETQYF
TGTGCCACCAGCAGCGGACAGGCGGAGACCCAGTACTTC
>TRBV7-8|NA|TRBJ1-1|NA
CASSFWGGARDTEAFF
TGTGCCAGCAGCTTTTGGGGGGGCGCGCGGGACACTGAAGCTTTCTTT
>TRBV7-3|NA|TRBJ2-7|NA
CASSLTDYSYEQYF
TGTGCCAGCAGCTTGACAGACTACTCCTACGAGCAGTACTTC
>TRBV4-1|NA|TRBJ2-5|TRBD1
CASSQARTGHQETQYF
TGCGCCAGCAGCCAAGCCCGGACAGGGCACCAGGAGACCCAGTACTTC
>TRBV21-1|NA|TRBJ2-7|NA
CASIPTGNPYEQYF
TGTGCCAGCATCCCGACAGGGAACCCCTACGAGCAGTACTTC
>TRBV4-2|NA|TRBJ1-1|NA
CASSQKTAFYMNTEAFF
TGTGCCAGCAGCCAGAAGACAGCTTTCTACATGAACACTGAAGCTTTCTTT
>TRBV18|NA|TRBJ1-5|NA
CASSPLDIHQPQHF
TGTGCCAGCTCGCCTCTGGACATACATCAGCCCCAGCATTTT
>TRBV18|NA|TRBJ1-2|TRBD1
CASSPDRADYGYTF
TGTGCCAGCTCACCGGACAGGGCTGACTATGGCTACACCTTC